This record concerns one T cell receptor (beta chain) sequence. This clonotype was seen a handful of times. Its antigen remains undetermined. Within one base of it there is no much larger clone, and no base qualities were kept. These data belong to a study of CD8 T cells in ankylosing spondylitis (dated by TCRdb to about 2017). A note on the overall study: T cell receptor beta repertoires were profiled in healthy donors and ankylosing spondylitis patients so that disease-linked TCR variants could be found. Peripheral blood was sampled, and synovial fluid was also collected from ankylosing spondylitis patients. In total, the full study cohort was made up of roughly 110 healthy donors and 25 to 30 ankylosing spondylitis patients. The paper's findings and limits, for the study overall: Blood from ankylosing spondylitis patients appeared to be characterized by a TCR beta motif composed of under 10 highly homologous amino acid variants. Some motif variants were previously reported in synovial fluid and blood of reactive arthritis patients, suggesting common disease-initiation mechanisms. Significant enrichment of the disease-linked clones was reported in matched synovial fluid samples from ankylosing spondylitis patients. The disease-linked clones had a CD8+ phenotype and were found at relatively low frequencies in peripheral blood.

V loses 4 bases at its end and J loses 3 bases; junction bases beyond the gene matches: 5. Spanning cysteine to phenylalanine, the CDR3 consists of 15 amino acids. Only the CDR3 portion is preserved as DNA: 45 bases, with reading frame beginning at the first base. The germline V gene provides CDR1 MGHDK and CDR2 SYGVNS. The instrument given in TCRdb is Illumina HiSeq 2500. Quantitative 5'-RACE with molecular barcodes was used to prepare TCR beta libraries. From the authors' description of their analysis: To identify disease-linked TCR variants, a new computational method was used, one built on a probabilistic model of VDJ rearrangement. TCRdb's own reprocessing of the public reads used fastp at Q25 and MiXCR and kept productive beta chains. Every distinct CDR3 protein forms one entry, paired with its most common genes and DNA. The V and J calls follow TCRdb's processing rather than the paper's. This sample has some 140,000 distinct CDR3 sequences in its table, and 7.5% to 9.5% of those were observed once. 7.3% of the sample lies in the top ten.

Synovial fluid samples were matched to blood samples from the same ankylosing spondylitis patients. Recombination connected TRBV25-1 to TRBJ1-1; 10 bases in the junction line up with TRBD1. Sequencing was carried out using synovial fluid, either unsorted or a sorted T cell fraction (not recorded which). The receptor comes from a male donor with ankylosing spondylitis. The nucleotides read TGTGCCAGCAGTGGACGTGGACAGGGGGACACTGAAGCTTTCTTT. Its protein is CASSGRGQGDTEAFF.